Each of the 2 T cell receptor beta chains below was sequenced from the same sample in a study of blood T cells in healthy people across ages. The second PCR ran roughly 7 to 11 cycles with a sample-barcoded 5' primer and J-beta primers. TCRdb re-derived calls from the 5' RACE reads in MiXCR, one entry per CDR3 protein. The table includes hundreds of thousands of distinct CDR3 sequences, approximately 52% detected once. Sequencing was carried out using blood. Receptors were obtained from a woman aged 80 or over in good health.

This rearrangement joins TRBV4-1 to TRBJ2-7, with 8 bases lining up with TRBD1. This CDR3 is built from 15 residues. With 9 bases clipped from V and 0 bases from J, the junction kept 10 bases outside the gene matches. CDR1 and CDR2 from the germline V gene are MGHRA and YSYEKL. CDR3 bases: TGCGCCAGACTTACCCTTGGACAGGGCTCCTACGAGCAGTACTTC. This sequence encodes CARLTLGQGSYEQYF.

About this clonotype itself: A read error is possible here, since a much larger clone lies one base away. The J gene is TRBJ2-7, the V gene TRBV7-3; D remains ambiguous. Trimming left V 5 bases short and J 3 bases short, with 17 bases between. The CDR3 has 15 residues. Germline V gene data show CDR1 as SGHTA and CDR2 as FQGTGA. CDR3 DNA sequence: TGTGCCAGCAGCATCGGACGAGCGAGTAGCTACGAGCAGTACTTC. Its protein is CASSIGRASSYEQYF.